The T cell receptor (beta chain) under discussion was sequenced for a study of blood T cell repertoires in COVID-19 (dated by TCRdb to the early 2020s). About the investigation overall: Samples from collaborators originated in the United States, Italy and Spain and spanned both the acute and convalescent phases of COVID-19. The material from the prospective study consisted of cDNA or gDNA derived from T cells, B-cell-depleted T cells, or PBMCs. The dataset comprised deeply sampled blood TCRbeta repertoires from subjects exposed to, actively infected with, or recovered from COVID-19. The repertoires were released in a freely available public database intended as a resource for research on the immune response to SARS-CoV-2. Samples came from the ongoing ImmuneRACE study (first 160 participants) plus 1,254 subjects from 6 global collaborators. The sample metadata nearly always contained a de-identified subject ID, COVID-19 status, age in years and sex. HLA class I and class II types, where available, came from metadata supplied by the sample provider rather than from assay-based typing.

The collaborating institutions used their own protocols to collect whole blood in K2EDTA tubes. Collaborator samples were shipped for TCRbeta analysis as frozen whole blood, isolated PBMCs, or DNA extracted from either sample type. The CDR3 contains 17 residues, cysteine and phenylalanine counted. The read is trimmed to its CDR3 DNA, 51 bases read in frame from base 1. From the germline V gene (reference sequence), CDR1 is MNHNY and CDR2 is SVGAGI. The trim is 5 bases for V and 1 base for J, with a gap of 15 bases between the germline ends. The paper as a whole reports these results and caveats: How much clinical and demographic metadata was included differed by source and by participant, and the metadata was provided uncurated.

TCRbeta CDR3 regions were amplified from genomic DNA using the immunoSEQ Assay, a bias-controlled multiplex PCR. In the paper's pipeline: The number of nucleated cells in each sample was estimated from the amplification of reference gene primers within the assay. To quantify the absolute abundance of each unique TCRbeta CDR3 rearrangement, sequence reads were collapsed and filtered. For each sample, productive Simpson clonality was calculated as the square root of Simpson's diversity index across productive rearrangements. Sourced from immuneACCESS, this table was stored by TCRdb with only in-frame sequences that have V and J called. A share of the clones is absent; for the studies checked, an unresolved V gene accounts for under half, and the remainder has no known explanation. V and J calls and clone size are as listed in that table; D and trimming were resolved from the DNA. This sample lists about 130,000 clones; about 91% were detected once. In total, the top ten clones hold about a tenth of the sample.

As for this clone: There is no known antigen for this receptor. Base-call qualities are not available, and no considerably larger clone is one nucleotide away.

The chain is encoded by TRBV6-6 joined to TRBJ1-6; confidence is insufficient to name the D gene. This receptor was identified in a man aged 50-59 years with acute or convalescent COVID-19. The sequenced sample was peripheral blood. In nucleotide form, the sequence is TGTGCCAGCAGTCTCCGACAAACTAGTTCCTATAATTCACCCCTCCACTTT. Its protein product is CASSLRQTSSYNSPLHF.